The rows below give T cell receptor beta chains drawn from one sample of a study of beta chain features in type 1 diabetes. Data came from immunoSEQ multiplex PCR; TCRdb stores just in-frame clones and leaves some out. This table has a few hundred thousand clones, under 20% appearing once. What was sequenced was naive CD4+ T cells from blood. The receptors derive from a man younger than 45 with type 1 diabetes. Both conserved end residues are part of each CDR3. The D gene is left open where the match is weak. Only part of the rows carry a size: once, few, many, or a class if the clone is expanded.

abundance,d_gene,v_gene,j_gene,CDR3nt,CDR3aa
.,.,TRBV15,TRBJ1-2,TGTGCCACCAGCAGGCCCCACGATGGCTACACCTTC,CATSRPHDGYTF
few,TRBD2,TRBV5-4,TRBJ2-1,TGTGCCAGCAGCGTAGCGGGTAGCTCCTACAATGAGCAGTTCTTC,CASSVAGSSYNEQFF
few,.,TRBV5-1,TRBJ1-1,TGCGCCAGCAGCTTGGAAATCCGGGGGAACACTGAAGCTTTCTTT,CASSLEIRGNTEAFF
few,.,TRBV15,TRBJ1-2,TGTGCCACCAGCAGAGCCGCGGAGAGCTATGGCTACACCTTC,CATSRAAESYGYTF
.,TRBD1,TRBV29-1,TRBJ2-5,TGCAGCGTCGGGACAGCCCTGCAGGCCCAGTACTTC,CSVGTALQAQYF
few,TRBD2,TRBV7-2,TRBJ2-3,TGTGCCAGCAGCCCAAGCGGGAGTGGGGATACGCAGTATTTT,CASSPSGSGDTQYF
.,.,TRBV19,TRBJ2-1,TGTGCCAGTACCCCACGGGACTCAGACAATGAGCAGTTCTTC,CASTPRDSDNEQFF
.,.,TRBV7-9,TRBJ2-3,TGTGCCAGCAGCTTCGGACGGATTCCTAGCACAGATACGCAGTATTTT,CASSFGRIPSTDTQYF
.,.,TRBV11-2,TRBJ1-1,TGTGCCAGCAGCGTTGGGACACGGAGGGCGCTGAACACTGAAGCTTTCTTT,CASSVGTRRALNTEAFF
.,.,TRBV7-2,TRBJ2-5,TGTGCCAGCAGCTTAGTAGGGGAGGGGGCCGGTAGGGAGACCCAGTACTTC,CASSLVGEGAGRETQYF
.,.,TRBV28,TRBJ2-7,TGTGCCAGCACCGTCCAAACAGGCACCTACGCGCAGTACTTC,CASTVQTGTYAQYF
few,.,TRBV30,TRBJ1-1,TGTGCCTGGAGTGTACAAACTGAAGCTTTCTTT,CAWSVQTEAFF
.,.,TRBV20-1,TRBJ1-2,TGCAGTTCAACACAGAACTATGGCTACACCTTC,CSSTQNYGYTF
.,.,TRBV28,TRBJ2-7,TGTGCCAGCAGTAACACCTACGAGCAGTACTTC,CASSNTYEQYF
few,.,TRBV7-2,TRBJ2-5,TGTGCCAGCAGCTTAGCTGGGTTGGGCGGAGAGACCCAGTACTTC,CASSLAGLGGETQYF
.,TRBD2,TRBV7-9,TRBJ2-5,TGTGCCAGCACCCAACCGGGACTACAAGAGACCCAGTACTTC,CASTQPGLQETQYF
few,TRBD1,TRBV29-1,TRBJ2-4,TGCAGCGTTGTGAGACAGGGCAGAAACATTCAGTACTTC,CSVVRQGRNIQYF
.,TRBD2,TRBV4-1,TRBJ2-1,TGCGCCAGCAGCCAAGCGAGTAGCGGGAGTCGGGATGAGCAGTTCTTC,CASSQASSGSRDEQFF
.,.,TRBV9,TRBJ2-2,TGTGCCAGCAGCGTATATAGGAACACCGGGGAGCTGTTTTTT,CASSVYRNTGELFF
few,.,TRBV15,TRBJ1-3,TGTGCCACCAGCAGAGTTGTGGACTACTCTGGAAACACCATATATTTT,CATSRVVDYSGNTIYF
.,.,TRBV20-1,TRBJ1-2,TGCAGTGCTAGAGGGGCCTATGGCTACACCTTC,CSARGAYGYTF
.,.,TRBV18,TRBJ1-2,TGTGCCAGCTCACCACCGGATAAAGTTAATGGCTACACCTTC,CASSPPDKVNGYTF
few,.,TRBV6-5,TRBJ2-7,TGTGCCAGCAGTTACTCGATCGGCAGGCAGGGCGAGCAGTACTTC,CASSYSIGRQGEQYF
.,.,TRBV9,TRBJ2-3,TGTGCCAGCAGCGTAGACCCCTCCAGCACAGATACGCAGTATTTT,CASSVDPSSTDTQYF
few,TRBD2,TRBV7-3,TRBJ2-1,TGTGCCAGCAGCCCTGGGACTAGCCCGGCGAATGAGCAGTTCTTC,CASSPGTSPANEQFF
.,.,TRBV4-2,TRBJ2-5,TGTGCCAGCAGCACAAGGGGAGAGACCCAGTACTTC,CASSTRGETQYF
.,TRBD2,TRBV7-9,TRBJ2-3,TGTGCCAGCAGCTTACGACTAGCGGGAATCACAGATACGCAGTATTTT,CASSLRLAGITDTQYF
.,.,TRBV30,TRBJ1-1,TGTGCCTGGGCAGGAGCTAACACTGAAGCTTTCTTT,CAWAGANTEAFF
few,TRBD1,TRBV15,TRBJ1-1,TGTGCCACCAGGGGACAGGACACTGAAGCTTTCTTT,CATRGQDTEAFF
.,TRBD1,TRBV29-1,TRBJ2-1,TGCAGCGTTGAAAGGGACAGGAGTTACAATGAGCAGTTCTTC,CSVERDRSYNEQFF
few,.,TRBV19,TRBJ2-7,TGTGCCAGTAGTATGCGGGACGGCTACGAGCAGTACTTC,CASSMRDGYEQYF
few,.,TRBV30,TRBJ1-2,TGTGCCTGGAGCCCGGGCGGTGGCTACACCTTC,CAWSPGGGYTF
.,.,TRBV6-4,TRBJ2-3,TGTGCCAGCAGTGACGCCTCCCGGGGCACAGATACGCAGTATTTT,CASSDASRGTDTQYF
.,.,TRBV6-1,TRBJ1-1,TGTGCCAGCGGAAGACAGAGAGGTTACACTGAAGCTTTCTTT,CASGRQRGYTEAFF
.,.,TRBV5-7,TRBJ2-7,TGTGCCAGCAGCTTGTCCACCTACGAGCAGTACTTC,CASSLSTYEQYF
once,.,TRBV4-1,TRBJ2-3,TGCGCCAGCAGCCTGGTTGGGAGTGCAGATACGCAGTATTTT,CASSLVGSADTQYF
.,TRBD1,TRBV25-1,TRBJ2-7,TGTGCCAGCAGTCCATACGACAGGGACTACGAGCAGTACTTC,CASSPYDRDYEQYF
few,TRBD1,TRBV18,TRBJ2-7,TGTGCCAGCTCACCGGACAGGGCGGGGGAGCAGTACTTC,CASSPDRAGEQYF
.,TRBD2,TRBV12-5,TRBJ2-5,TGTGCTAGTGGTCCGTCGCCCCTAGCGGGAGGCCAAGAGACCCAGTACTTC,CASGPSPLAGGQETQYF
few,.,TRBV29-1,TRBJ2-7,TGCAGCGTTGGAGGGCATTACTCCTACGAGCAGTACTTC,CSVGGHYSYEQYF